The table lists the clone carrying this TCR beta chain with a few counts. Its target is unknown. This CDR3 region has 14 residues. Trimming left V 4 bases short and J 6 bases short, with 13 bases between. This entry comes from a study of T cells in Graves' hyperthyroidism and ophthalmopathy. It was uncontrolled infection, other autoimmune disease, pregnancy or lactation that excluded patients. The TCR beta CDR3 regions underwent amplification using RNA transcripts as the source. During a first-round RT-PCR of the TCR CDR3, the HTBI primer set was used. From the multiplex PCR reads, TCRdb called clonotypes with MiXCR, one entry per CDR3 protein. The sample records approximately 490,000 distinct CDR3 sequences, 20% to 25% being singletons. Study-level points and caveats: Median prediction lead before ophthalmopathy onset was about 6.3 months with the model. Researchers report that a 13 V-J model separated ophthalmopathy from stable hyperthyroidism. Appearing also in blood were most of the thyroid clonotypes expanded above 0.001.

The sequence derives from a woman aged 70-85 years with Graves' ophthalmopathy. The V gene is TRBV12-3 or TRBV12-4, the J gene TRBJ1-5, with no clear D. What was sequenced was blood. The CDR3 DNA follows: TGTGCCAGCAGTTCGGCAGGCCCCGGTCAGCCCCAGCATTTT. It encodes CASSSAGPGQPQHF.